This T cell receptor (beta chain) was documented in a study of blood T cell repertoires in COVID-19. On the study more broadly: The samples span acute and convalescent COVID-19 from the United States, Italy and Spain. The cDNA or gDNA used as material had been derived from T cells, B-cell-depleted T cells, or PBMCs.

Looked up from germline, CDR1 is MDHEN and CDR2 is SYDVKM. The CDR3 covers 14 residues. The V end was cut by 4 bases, the J end by 9 bases, with 18 bases between. How the authors handled the data: Estimated nucleated cell counts came from reference gene primer amplification. The assay was immunoSEQ multiplex PCR, and TCRdb's table has in-frame clones only and misses some. V, J and clone size are those of that table, while D and trimming were read from the DNA. This sample carries about 310,000 clones, approximately 86% of them seen once, and the ten largest clones take over 1%. This sequence originates from a man aged 70-80 years with acute or convalescent COVID-19. Sequenced material: peripheral blood. This sequence joins TRBV28 and TRBJ1-2; tentatively, D is TRBD1 (6 bases). The CDR3: CASSSGRGGPRYTF. CDR3 sequence (DNA): TGTGCCAGCAGTTCCGGCAGGGGCGGACCTCGCTACACCTTC.